The 4 T cell receptor beta chains listed next were all sequenced from one sample in a study of blood T cell repertoires in COVID-19. Sequenced by immunoSEQ multiplex PCR; TCRdb stores in-frame clones only, minus some. The sample shows 60,000 to 85,000 clones, roughly 80% of them seen only once. The specimen was peripheral blood. The receptors were gathered from a woman aged 55 to 70 with acute or convalescent COVID-19.

V gene TRBV9 combines with J gene TRBJ2-5, with TRBD2 identical over 13 bases. J gave up 5 bases and V 9 bases, and 7 bases lay outside the gene matches. Germline CDR1 reads SGDLS; CDR2 reads YYNGEE. The CDR3 is 14 amino acids. The CDR3 protein is CATRTSGGGETQYF. DNA of the CDR3: TGTGCCACCCGGACTAGCGGGGGTGGGGAGACCCAGTACTTC.

A remark on this clone: Distinct nucleotide sequences in the sample also encode this CDR3. CDR3 amino acids: CASSQYGGAGYGYTF. In DNA, the CDR3 is TGTGCCAGCAGCCAATATGGGGGCGCAGGCTATGGCTACACCTTC. This chain joins TRBV3-1 (or the pseudogene TRBV3-2) and TRBJ1-2; a weak D match, TRBD1 (6 bases). The germline V and J ends were trimmed by 2 bases and 4 bases, with 14 bases remaining between them. Germline V gene lookup returns CDR1 LGHDT and CDR2 YNNKEL (reference sequence). The CDR3 loop spans 15 amino acids.

The chain links TRBV7-9 to TRBJ2-5; D may be TRBD1 (7 bases). The length of the CDR3 is 16 residues. The germline V and J ends were trimmed by 5 bases and 3 bases, with 19 bases remaining between them. Germline V CDR1 and CDR2: SEHNR, FQNEAQ (reference sequence). The CDR3: CASSPDLGRGEETQYF. For the CDR3, the DNA is TGTGCCAGCAGCCCAGACTTGGGCAGGGGGGAAGAGACCCAGTACTTC.

The V gene is TRBV6-1, the J gene TRBJ1-5; D ambiguous. CDR1 is MNHNS and CDR2 is SASEGT in the germline V gene. V dropped 1 base and J dropped 6 bases, with 7 bases sitting between them. The CDR3 totals 13 residues. CDR3 sequence: CASSEGSVQPQHF. In DNA form, the CDR3 reads TGTGCCAGCAGTGAAGGTAGCGTTCAGCCCCAGCATTTT.